This T cell receptor (beta chain) was sequenced in a study of Graves' ophthalmopathy and Graves' hyperthyroidism. Across the whole study: At initial diagnosis, peripheral blood was obtained, and this preceded any treatment.

In germline, CDR1 is ENHRY, CDR2 SYGVKD. V was cut by 11 bases and J by 2 bases, with 18 bases left in between. The CDR3 is 15 residues long. TCR beta CDR3 amplification used RNA transcripts. RT-PCR with HTBI primers came first, then second-round multiplex PCR. TCRdb called the multiplex PCR reads again in MiXCR, with one record for every CDR3 protein. The table has about 740,000 distinct CDR3 sequences, 40% seen once. The clonotype originates from an adult man with Graves' ophthalmopathy. The source material was peripheral blood. The chain joins TRBV10-3 to TRBJ2-2, with D perhaps given as TRBD1 or TRBD2 (5 bases each). The CDR3 region is CAFRAGAVNTGELFF. As DNA, the CDR3 is TGTGCCTTTAGGGCCGGGGCAGTAAACACCGGGGAGCTGTTTTTT.